This T cell receptor (beta chain) originates from a study of cytotoxic CD8 clonotypes in ibrutinib-treated CLL. There are 13 residues in the CDR3. The germline V and J ends were trimmed by 10 bases and 3 bases, with 15 bases remaining between them. From germline, CDR1 is LNHDA and CDR2 SQIVND (reference sequence). The data were produced by immunoSEQ multiplex PCR, yet TCRdb's version contains in-frame clones alone and is incomplete. Altogether just over 35,000 clones are present, about 70% being singletons, with the ten largest covering 16%. The sequence was obtained from a human donor with chronic lymphocytic leukemia. The sequences come from PBMCs, collected at disease progression, from a patient treated with ibrutinib. V usage is TRBV19 and J usage is TRBJ1-2, with D unclear. CDR3 in amino acids: CATNVRADYGYTF. CDR3 DNA sequence: TGTGCCACCAATGTTCGGGCAGACTATGGCTACACCTTC.